This TCR beta chain was sequenced in a study of blood T cells in healthy people across ages. A remark on this clonotype: No antigen is known for it.

The CDR3 has 14 amino acids. The V gene lost 0 bases and the J gene lost 3 bases, with 10 bases spanning the gap. CDR1 and CDR2 from the germline V gene are GTSNPN and SVGIG (reference sequence). Study results and caveats: A roughly linear age-dependent decrease characterized TCR beta diversity per million T cells. PBMCs that were unsorted prevented a conclusive naive versus antigen-experienced comparison.

Together with a sample-barcoded 5' primer, a J-beta primer mix was included in a second PCR lasting about 7 to 11 cycles. Sequencing yielded, for each sample, at least 2.5 million paired-end reads carrying CDR3. TCRdb reanalysed the 5' RACE reads using MiXCR and keeps one entry per CDR3 protein. The table lists roughly 800,000 distinct CDR3 sequences, roughly 50% of them singletons. The source of this sequence is a man younger than 45 in good health. The chain uses TRBV30 and TRBJ2-3; no clear D gene. Sequenced input: blood. Here the CDR3 reads CAWSVQDLTDTQYF. DNA for the CDR3: TGTGCCTGGAGTGTACAAGACTTGACAGATACGCAGTATTTT.